The TCR beta chain under discussion was sequenced for a study of PD-L1 blockade in urothelial cancer. Study summary: Blood was subjected to analysis at 3 weeks (second dose) and 6 weeks following treatment start.

CDR1 is SGHDT, CDR2 YYEEEE, per germline. The V segment lost 5 bases and the J segment 3 bases; nucleotides outside the gene matches: 5. This CDR3 spans 15 amino acids. The time point was: pretreatment peripheral blood. Study-wide findings and caveats: Pretreatment TCR clonality in blood, when below the median, was predictive of better survival.

By proportion, this clone is medium-sized. Its antigen is not identified. The data were produced by immunoSEQ multiplex PCR, yet TCRdb's version contains in-frame clones alone and is incomplete. The sample yields fewer than 60,000 clones, more than 80% seen once. The TCR comes from a man aged 50-59 years with urothelial cancer. Sequenced here: PBMCs, sampled around atezolizumab (anti-PD-L1) treatment. The chain uses TRBV5-6 and TRBJ2-1; 10 nucleotides agree with TRBD2. CDR3 residues: CASRPGLANYNEQFF. In DNA, the CDR3 is TGTGCCAGCAGACCGGGACTAGCGAACTACAATGAGCAGTTCTTC.